Shown below are 6 T cell receptor beta chains from a single sample sequenced in a study of T cell responses to AZD1222 COVID-19 vaccine. Sequencing was performed with immunoSEQ multiplex PCR; in TCRdb, only in-frame clones are kept and a portion is missing. The repertoire holds roughly 120,000 clones, with 70% to 90% as singletons. The sequencing used peripheral blood, collected on day 0 of AZD1222 vaccination. The receptors were gathered from an adult in good health.

The rearrangement links TRBV28 to TRBJ1-1, with TRBD1 as a possible D gene (5 bases). Trimming stripped 5 bases from V and 4 bases from J, with 14 bases between. Looked up from germline, CDR1 is MDHEN and CDR2 is SYDVKM. This CDR3 spans 14 amino acids. This CDR3 is CASSPPRRGTEAFF. As DNA, the CDR3 is TGTGCCAGCAGTCCCCCAAGGAGGGGCACTGAAGCTTTCTTT.

This chain uses TRBV7-9 with TRBJ1-2; TRBD1 might be the D (5 bases). Trimming left V 4 bases short and J 9 bases short, with 18 bases between. The CDR3 is made up of 14 amino acids. Germline CDR1 reads SEHNR; CDR2 reads FQNEAQ (reference sequence). CDR3 residues: CASSWIGALVSYTF. In DNA form, the CDR3 reads TGTGCCAGCAGCTGGATAGGGGCCCTCGTCAGCTACACCTTC.

The J gene is TRBJ2-3, the V gene TRBV4-2; D is undetermined. This CDR3 spans 13 amino acids. The germline CDR1 and CDR2 sequences are LGHNA and YNFKEQ. V shed 3 bases and J shed 3 bases, with 7 bases lying between them. The CDR3 nucleotides are TGTGCCAGCAGCCAGGGATTTACAGATACGCAGTATTTT. Translated: CASSQGFTDTQYF.

This chain connects TRBV6-6 to TRBJ1-1, with a weak D call TRBD1 (6 bases). From germline, CDR1 is MNHNY and CDR2 SVGAGI (reference sequence). V was shortened by 5 bases and J by 1 base, with 14 bases between the two germline ends. CDR3 length equals 15 residues. CDR3 residues: CASSTPTGRNTEAFF. Written as DNA, the CDR3 is TGTGCCAGCAGTACCCCAACAGGGAGGAACACTGAAGCTTTCTTT.

This clone was observed once. The V and J genes are TRBV2 and TRBJ2-3; TRBD2 agrees at 7 bases. CDR1 SNHLY and CDR2 FYNNEI come from the germline V gene. This CDR3 has 14 amino acids. V shed 6 bases, J shed 1 base, and the junction held 4 bases outside the gene matches. The CDR3 DNA is TGTGCCAGCAGACGGGGAGGGGGCACAGATACGCAGTATTTT. The encoded protein is CASRRGGGTDTQYF.

This rearrangement joins TRBV20-1 to TRBJ2-1; D uncertain. This CDR3 contains 11 residues. Per the germline V gene, CDR1 is DFQATT and CDR2 is SNEGSKA (reference sequence). Trimming pared 1 base from V and 10 bases from J, leaving 8 bases between. The CDR3 DNA is TGCAGTGCTAGAGTCGGTCCAGAGCAGTTCTTC. This translates into CSARVGPEQFF.